One and the same sample provided the 20 T cell receptor beta chains below, sequenced in a study of OX40 agonist ivuxolimab in advanced cancers. Sequenced by immunoSEQ multiplex PCR; TCRdb stores in-frame clones only, minus some. The sample includes some 64,000 clones, roughly four fifths seen only once; the top ten take 7.5% to 10%. Source: CD4+ or CD8+ T cells sorted from blood, taken in a trial of the OX40 agonist ivuxolimab. The receptors stem from an adult with an advanced solid tumor such as melanoma, head and neck, liver or kidney cancer.

The chain couples TRBV18 to TRBJ2-7; 7 nucleotides match TRBD2. This CDR3 is built from 13 residues. Trimming removed 3 bases from V and 3 bases from J; junction bases left unmatched: 2. Germline CDR1 reads KGHSH; CDR2 reads LQKENI. Here the CDR3 reads CASSPGLIYEQYF. Written as DNA, the CDR3 is TGTGCCAGCTCACCGGGACTAATCTACGAGCAGTACTTC.

This rearrangement joins TRBV9 to TRBJ2-2, with D tentatively TRBD1 or TRBD2 (5 bases each). CDR1 is SGDLS, CDR2 YYNGEE, per germline. This CDR3 is built from 14 residues. Trimming removed 0 bases from V and 4 bases from J, with 7 bases in between. The CDR3 spells CASSVAGSTGELFF. The CDR3 DNA sequence: TGTGCCAGCAGCGTAGCAGGGAGCACCGGGGAGCTGTTTTTT.

CDR3 sequence (DNA): TGTGCCAGCAGTGGGGGTCCGGACGCTAACGGGGTCAAAAACATTCAGTACTTC. Protein: CASSGGPDANGVKNIQYF. The V call is TRBV2, the J call TRBJ2-4, with D tentatively TRBD2 (5 bases). Deletions cut 4 bases from V and 3 bases from J, with 22 bases between. In germline, CDR1 is SNHLY, CDR2 FYNNEI. The length of the CDR3 is 18 residues.

The chain is built from TRBV19 and TRBJ2-1, with D possibly matching TRBD1 (5 bases). The CDR3 totals 15 residues. Trimming took off 3 bases at V and 8 bases at J, with 17 bases between the two ends. From germline, CDR1 is LNHDA and CDR2 SQIVND (reference sequence). CDR3 in amino acids: CASSIEAGFNDEQFF. In nucleotides, the CDR3 is TGTGCCAGTAGTATTGAGGCAGGGTTTAACGATGAGCAGTTCTTC.

This rearrangement joins TRBV27 to TRBJ2-6; D is uncertain. This CDR3 comprises 12 residues. Trimming removed 8 bases from V and 2 bases from J, with 4 bases in between. CDR1 and CDR2 (germline): MNHEY, SMNVEV (reference sequence). The CDR3 reads CASGAGANVLTF. CDR3 bases: TGTGCCAGCGGGGCTGGGGCCAACGTCCTGACTTTC.

This clone was observed once. This sequence joins TRBV27 and TRBJ2-1, with TRBD2 as a possible D gene (6 bases). The V end lost 3 bases, the J end lost 7 bases, and 16 bases lay between the germline ends. Germline V gives CDR1 MNHEY, CDR2 SMNVEV (reference sequence). The CDR3 runs to 15 residues. CDR3 coding DNA: TGTGCCAGCAGTTTCGCGGGGCTATGGAGAAATGAGCAGTTCTTC. This encodes CASSFAGLWRNEQFF.

The genes are TRBV4-1 and TRBJ1-5; a weak D match, TRBD1 (6 bases). Trimming shortened V by 3 bases and J by 9 bases, and 24 bases separated the two germline ends. The CDR3 has 17 amino acids. CDR1 and CDR2 (germline): MGHRA, YSYEKL. The CDR3 DNA reads TGCGCCAGCAGCCAGGCATGGACAGAAACGGACAATGGGCCCCAGCATTTT. This encodes CASSQAWTETDNGPQHF.

The J gene is TRBJ2-7, the V gene TRBV10-3; no reliable D call. The CDR3 loop spans 12 amino acids. CDR1 is ENHRY, CDR2 SYGVKD, per germline. Between the trimmed V and J ends, which lost 3 bases and 3 bases, there was a span of 6 bases. In nucleotides, the CDR3 is TGTGCCATCAGTGACACCCACTACGAGCAGTACTTC. Protein: CAISDTHYEQYF.

This chain links TRBV29-1 with TRBJ2-7, with 10 bases aligning to TRBD2. This CDR3 spans 13 amino acids. The V segment lost 7 bases and the J segment 2 bases; nucleotides outside the gene matches: 5. The germline CDR1 and CDR2 sequences are SQVTM and ANQGSEA. CDR3 sequence reads: CSALAGVAYEQYF. The DNA of the CDR3 is TGCAGCGCTCTAGCGGGAGTCGCCTACGAGCAGTACTTC.

The chain carries TRBV6-5 and TRBJ1-5; 8 nucleotides agree with TRBD1. The germline CDR1 and CDR2 sequences are MNHEY and SVGAGI. The junction had 7 bases not matched to a gene; V was cut back by 6 bases and J by 6 bases. The CDR3 sequence is 14 residues long. The CDR3 loop reads CASSKNTGGQPQHF. The CDR3 DNA reads as TGTGCCAGCAGCAAGAATACAGGGGGTCAGCCCCAGCATTTT.

This chain uses TRBV11-2 with TRBJ1-1; D call uncertain. V was pared by 2 bases and J by 10 bases, with 14 bases between. Germline V gene data show CDR1 as SGHAT and CDR2 as FQNNGV. This CDR3 region has 13 residues. CDR3 sequence (DNA): TGTGCCAGCAGCTTAAACTGGGGAGCGGGAGCTTTCTTT. It codes for CASSLNWGAGAFF.

V is TRBV19 and J is TRBJ2-6; unclear D gene. The CDR3 runs to 13 residues. The V end lost 11 bases, the J end lost 4 bases, and 12 bases lay between the germline ends. Per germline, CDR1 LNHDA and CDR2 SQIVND (reference sequence). The CDR3 region has the DNA TGTGCCGGAAAGATGACGGGGGCCAACGTCCTGACTTTC. As protein: CAGKMTGANVLTF.

The V and J genes are TRBV7-3 and TRBJ1-6, with D possibly being TRBD1 (6 bases). The CDR3 covers 14 residues. The V gene's germline CDR1 is SGHTA and CDR2 FQGTGA. Between the trimmed V and J ends, which lost 6 bases and 7 bases, there was a span of 13 bases. The CDR3 protein is CASRAQGMNSPLHF. DNA for the CDR3: TGTGCCAGCAGGGCACAGGGAATGAATTCACCCCTCCACTTT.

The rearrangement uses TRBV5-6 and TRBJ2-7; D is uncertain. The CDR3 is made up of 13 amino acids. The germline V gene has CDR1 SGHDT and CDR2 YYEEEE. The V gene lost 6 bases and the J gene lost 1 base, with 11 bases spanning the gap. The CDR3 sequence: CASNRWGSYEQYF. The CDR3 DNA reads TGTGCCAGCAACCGATGGGGTTCCTACGAGCAGTACTTC.

J is TRBJ1-1 and V is TRBV30; D is undetermined. Trimming removed 1 base at V and 3 bases at J, with 6 bases between. The CDR3 loop spans 12 amino acids. Germline lookup yields CDR1 GTSNPN and CDR2 SVGIG (reference sequence). CDR3 amino acids: CAWSDQDTEAFF. The CDR3 DNA reads as TGTGCCTGGAGTGATCAGGACACTGAAGCTTTCTTT.

CDR3 sequence reads: CASSLVGTDMYNEQFF. The CDR3 coding sequence is TGTGCCAGCAGCTTGGTGGGGACAGATATGTACAATGAGCAGTTCTTC. The V call is TRBV5-8, the J call TRBJ2-1; 7 bases match TRBD1. The CDR3 length is 16 residues. Trimming removed 0 bases from V and 4 bases from J; junction bases left unmatched: 7. Germline CDR1 reads SGHTS; CDR2 reads YDEGEE.

V usage is TRBV6-5 and J usage is TRBJ1-1; possible D gene TRBD1, 6 bases. Looked up from germline, CDR1 is MNHEY and CDR2 is SVGAGI. The V end lost 2 bases, the J end lost 11 bases, and 9 bases lay between the germline ends. The CDR3 is made up of 11 amino acids. CDR3 sequence reads: CASSYQGIAFF. The CDR3 nucleotides read TGTGCCAGCAGTTACCAGGGGATTGCTTTCTTT.

This chain links TRBV11-3 with TRBJ2-2; 9 bases map to TRBD1. Germline V gene data show CDR1 as SGHNT and CDR2 as YENEEA. The CDR3 loop spans 15 amino acids. Unmatched junction bases numbered 4, after V lost 4 bases and J lost 4 bases. The CDR3 coding sequence is TGTGCCAGCAGCTGGGACAGGGCAGCCACCGGGGAGCTGTTTTTT. It encodes CASSWDRAATGELFF.

This chain joins TRBV18 and TRBJ2-2; the D gene is possibly TRBD1 (6 bases). The CDR3 is 17 residues long. The V gene's germline CDR1 is KGHSH and CDR2 LQKENI. The ends were cut back, 3 bases at V and 2 bases at J, with 16 bases in the middle. CDR3 nucleotide sequence: TGTGCCAGCTCACCGTTACAGGGACCCTTTAACACCGGGGAGCTGTTTTTT. Translating it yields CASSPLQGPFNTGELFF.

This clone is a singleton in its sample. This chain joins TRBV7-3 and TRBJ2-3, with D possibly TRBD2 on 5 matching bases. V gave up 1 base and J gave up 4 bases, with 12 bases separating them. The length of the CDR3 is 15 residues. CDR1 is SGHTA and CDR2 is FQGTGA in the germline V gene. CDR3 sequence (DNA): TGTGCCAGCAGCTTAAACCCCCGGGGTTCAGATACGCAGTATTTT. Protein product: CASSLNPRGSDTQYF.